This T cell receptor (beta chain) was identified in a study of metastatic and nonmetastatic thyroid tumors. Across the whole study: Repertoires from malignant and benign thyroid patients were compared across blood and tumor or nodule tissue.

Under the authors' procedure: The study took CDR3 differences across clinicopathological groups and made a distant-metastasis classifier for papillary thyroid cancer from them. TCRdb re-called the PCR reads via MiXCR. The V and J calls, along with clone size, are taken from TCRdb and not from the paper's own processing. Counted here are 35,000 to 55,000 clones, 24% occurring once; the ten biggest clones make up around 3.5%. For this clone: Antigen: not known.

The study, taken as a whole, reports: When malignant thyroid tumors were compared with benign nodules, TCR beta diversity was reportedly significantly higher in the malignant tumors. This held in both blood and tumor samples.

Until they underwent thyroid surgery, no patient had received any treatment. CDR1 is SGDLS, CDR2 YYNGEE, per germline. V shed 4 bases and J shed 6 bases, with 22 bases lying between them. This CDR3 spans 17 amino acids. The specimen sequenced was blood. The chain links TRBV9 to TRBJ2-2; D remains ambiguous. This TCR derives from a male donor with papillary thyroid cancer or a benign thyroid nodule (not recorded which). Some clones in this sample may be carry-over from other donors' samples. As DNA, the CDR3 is TGTGCCAGCAGCCCACGACAAGCGTCTTCGTACGCCGGGGAGCTGTTTTTT. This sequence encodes CASSPRQASSYAGELFF.